This T cell receptor (beta chain) was sequenced during a study of blood T cell repertoires in COVID-19 (dated by TCRdb to 2018 to 2020). Study-wide context: Samples from collaborators originated in the United States, Italy and Spain and spanned both the acute and convalescent phases of COVID-19. The material from the prospective study consisted of cDNA or gDNA derived from T cells, B-cell-depleted T cells, or PBMCs. The dataset comprised deeply sampled blood TCRbeta repertoires from subjects exposed to, actively infected with, or recovered from COVID-19. The repertoires were released in a freely available public database intended as a resource for research on the immune response to SARS-CoV-2. Samples came from the ongoing ImmuneRACE study (first 160 participants) plus 1,254 subjects from 6 global collaborators. The sample metadata nearly always contained a de-identified subject ID, COVID-19 status, age in years and sex. Where available, HLA class I and class II types were obtained from metadata supplied by the sample provider rather than from assay-based typing.

Points the paper makes about the study in general: The amount of clinical and demographic metadata varied by source and participant and was provided uncurated.

As regards this clone: Its target antigen remains unknown. Within one base of it there is no much larger clone, and no base qualities were kept.

Each collaborating institution followed its own protocols to collect whole blood in K2EDTA tubes. For TCRbeta analysis, collaborators shipped samples as frozen whole blood, isolated PBMCs, or DNA extracted from either of those sample types. TCRbeta CDR3 regions were amplified from genomic DNA using the immunoSEQ Assay, a bias-controlled multiplex PCR. Per the original workflow: Nucleated cell counts per sample were estimated from amplification of reference gene primers within the assay. Sequence reads were collapsed and filtered to measure the absolute abundance of every unique TCRbeta CDR3 rearrangement. For each sample, productive Simpson clonality was calculated as the square root of Simpson's diversity index across productive rearrangements. In TCRdb, the immuneACCESS table is reduced to in-frame sequences with V and J assigned. These tables do not hold every clone; where another copy was compared, an unresolved V gene accounts for under half, and the others remain unexplained. V and J calls and clone size are given by that table; D and trimming were obtained from the DNA. The sample data list 200,000 to 250,000 clones, and about four fifths of these were observed just once. The leading ten clones occupy about 3.2% of the sample.

Cut back by 0 bases and 2 bases, the V and J ends lie 12 bases apart. Spanning cysteine to phenylalanine, the CDR3 consists of 16 amino acids. The sequence is cut down to CDR3 DNA, 48 bases in frame from base 1. CDR1 is given as SGDLS and CDR2 as YYNGEE, both from the germline V gene. Sequencing input: peripheral blood. Rearrangement joined TRBV9 to TRBJ2-1; TRBD2 might be the D gene, on 6 matching bases. This TCR was recovered from a young woman with acute or convalescent COVID-19. The nucleotides are TGTGCCAGCAGCGTAGCCGGGGTAGCGGCCTACAATGAGCAGTTCTTC. This translates into CASSVAGVAAYNEQFF.